One T cell receptor beta chain is described in this entry. The data stem from a study of blood T cell repertoires in COVID-19. Across the study: Nucleic acid was either cDNA or gDNA, and it came from T cells, B-cell-depleted T cells, or PBMCs.

Here immunoSEQ multiplex PCR was the method, and the copy in TCRdb shows in-frame clones only, minus some. The table lists 130,000 or so clones, just under 85% of them singletons, with over 2.5% in the top ten. The V gene's germline CDR1 is KGHSH and CDR2 LQKENI. Trimming took off 3 bases at V and 8 bases at J, with 16 bases between the two ends. This CDR3 contains 14 residues. The rearrangement links TRBV18 to TRBJ1-2; D gene unclear. The specimen sequenced was peripheral blood. The TCR originated in a woman aged 80 or over with acute or convalescent COVID-19. CDR3: CASSPNGGVGGYTF. CDR3 coding DNA: TGTGCCAGCTCACCCAACGGAGGAGTGGGAGGCTACACCTTC.